Below, 5 T cell receptor beta chains from the same sample are listed, as sequenced in a study of T-cell reconstitution after alpha-beta-depleted transplantation in children. Unique molecular identifiers were incorporated into the prepared TCRbeta library. MiXCR was run by TCRdb on the PCR reads, yielding one entry per CDR3 protein. This repertoire shows fewer than 550,000 distinct CDR3 sequences, 8% to 11% found once; its top ten account for just over 2%. This specimen was PBMCs, taken before TCRalphabeta/CD19-depleted stem cell transplant. The receptors here all came from a child aged 2-15 years with inherited bone marrow failure, due to receive a stem cell transplant.

This clonotype showed up many times. V is TRBV5-1 and J is TRBJ2-1, with 7 bases that match TRBD2. Germline CDR1 SGHRS, CDR2 YFSETQ. CDR3 length: 14 amino acids. V was clipped by 0 bases and J by 12 bases; unmatched bases: 9. CDR3 protein: CASSLAGGTRRQFF. The CDR3 nucleotides are TGCGCCAGCAGCTTGGCGGGAGGCACGCGTAGGCAGTTCTTC. The full variable domain, its missing parts supplied by reference TRBV5-1 and TRBJ2-1, is KAGVTQTPRYLIKTRGQQVTLSCSPISGHRSVSWYQQTPGQGLQFLFEYFSETQRNKGNFPGRFSGRQFSNSRSEMNVSTLELGDSALYLCASSLAGGTRRQFFGPGTRLTVL.

This clonotype was observed at least ten times. This CDR3 is CATSTEWTELTDTQYF. The CDR3 DNA is TGTGCCACCAGCACCGAATGGACAGAGCTCACAGATACGCAGTATTTT. The chain carries TRBV15 and TRBJ2-3, with a weak D call TRBD1 (6 bases). Germline values: CDR1 LNHNV, CDR2 YYDKDF (reference sequence). The CDR3 covers 16 residues. Trimming cost V 4 bases and J 2 bases, with 16 bases left between them. Complete variable domain (other parts from reference TRBV15 and TRBJ2-3): DAMVIQNPRYQVTQFGKPVTLSCSQTLNHNVMYWYQQKSSQAPKLLFHYYDKDFNNEADTPDNFQSRRPNTSFCFLDIRSPGLGDTAMYLCATSTEWTELTDTQYFGPGTRLTVL.

The sample holds many counts of this clonotype. The gene calls are TRBV9 and TRBJ1-6, with D unclear. The V end was cut by 2 bases, the J end by 11 bases, with 14 bases between. The CDR3 extends over 14 amino acids. CDR1 and CDR2 (germline): SGDLS, YYNGEE. CDR3 nucleotides: TGTGCCAGCAGCGTCCGAGACAAGGAGGCACCCCTCCACTTT. Translating it yields CASSVRDKEAPLHF.

This clonotype was detected only a few times. This sequence joins TRBV19 and TRBJ2-1, with unresolved D. The germline CDR1 and CDR2 sequences are LNHDA and SQIVND (reference sequence). V was trimmed by 1 base and J by 7 bases, leaving 8 bases between them. This CDR3 region has 13 residues. CDR3 amino acids: CASSIVLVNEQFF. CDR3 sequence (DNA): TGTGCCAGTAGTATAGTTCTAGTGAATGAGCAGTTCTTC.

This clonotype was observed at least ten times. The V call is TRBV5-1, the J call TRBJ1-2; no clear D gene. The CDR3 length is 14 residues. Trimming removed 8 bases from V and 4 bases from J, with 18 bases in between. Germline V CDR1 and CDR2: SGHRS, YFSETQ. The CDR3 here is CASRRVPEVYGYTF. The CDR3 DNA sequence: TGCGCCAGTCGTCGGGTACCGGAGGTCTATGGCTACACCTTC.